This TCR beta chain is drawn from a study of beta chain features in type 1 diabetes. Expressed TCRB transcripts were sequenced after all isolated RNA was converted to cDNA. The method was immunoSEQ multiplex PCR; TCRdb's version includes in-frame clones alone and lacks a portion of them. The table includes around 600,000 clones, roughly 12% detected once. CDR1 SGHTA and CDR2 FQGNSA come from the germline V gene. The V end was cut by 5 bases, the J end by 0 bases, with 11 bases between. The CDR3 covers 15 residues. Averaging approximately 0.11 L, one heparinised blood draw was given by each donor. General study points: Within each of all four CD4+ subsets, Type 1 diabetes patients had TCRB CDR3s that were moderately but significantly shorter.

Concerning this clone: Its antigen remains unidentified.

This clonotype was sampled from a man aged 25-45 years with type 1 diabetes. The chain is built from TRBV7-2 and TRBJ1-5, with D possibly being TRBD1 (5 bases). The sequenced material came from naive CD4+ T cells from blood. CDR3 sequence (DNA): TGTGCCAGCAGCCGCTGGGACGTTAGCAATCAGCCCCAGCATTTT. Protein sequence: CASSRWDVSNQPQHF.